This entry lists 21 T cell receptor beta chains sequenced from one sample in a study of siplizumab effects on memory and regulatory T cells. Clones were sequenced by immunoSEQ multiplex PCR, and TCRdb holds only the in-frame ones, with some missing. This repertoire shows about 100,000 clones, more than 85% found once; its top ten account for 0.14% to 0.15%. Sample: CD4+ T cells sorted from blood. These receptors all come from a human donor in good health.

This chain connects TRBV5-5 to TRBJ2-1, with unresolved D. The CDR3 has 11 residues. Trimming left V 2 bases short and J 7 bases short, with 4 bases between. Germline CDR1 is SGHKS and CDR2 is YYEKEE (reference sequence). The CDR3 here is CASSFYNEQFF. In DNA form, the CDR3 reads TGTGCCAGCAGCTTCTATAATGAGCAGTTCTTC.

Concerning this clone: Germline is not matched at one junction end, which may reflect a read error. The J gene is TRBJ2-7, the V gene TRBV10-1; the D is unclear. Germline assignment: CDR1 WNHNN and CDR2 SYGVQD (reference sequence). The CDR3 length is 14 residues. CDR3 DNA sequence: TGCGCCAGCAGCGAGTCTAGGCAGGCCTACGAGCAGTACTTC. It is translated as CASSESRQAYEQYF.

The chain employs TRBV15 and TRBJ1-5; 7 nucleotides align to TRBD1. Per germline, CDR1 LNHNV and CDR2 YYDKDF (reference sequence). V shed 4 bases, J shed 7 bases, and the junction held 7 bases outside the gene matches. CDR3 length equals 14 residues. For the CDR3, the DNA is TGTGCCACCAGCACAGGGGGGGGTGGACAGCCCCAGCATTTT. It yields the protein CATSTGGGGQPQHF.

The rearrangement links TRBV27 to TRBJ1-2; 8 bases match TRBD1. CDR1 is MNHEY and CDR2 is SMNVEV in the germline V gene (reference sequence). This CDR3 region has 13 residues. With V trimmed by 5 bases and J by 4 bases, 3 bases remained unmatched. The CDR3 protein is CASSPTGGYGYTF. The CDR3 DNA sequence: TGTGCCAGCAGTCCAACAGGGGGCTATGGCTACACCTTC.

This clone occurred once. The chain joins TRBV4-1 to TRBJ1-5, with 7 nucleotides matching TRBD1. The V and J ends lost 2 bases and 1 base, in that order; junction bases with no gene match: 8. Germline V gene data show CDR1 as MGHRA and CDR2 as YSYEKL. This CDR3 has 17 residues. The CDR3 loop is CASSQHPQGESNQPQHF. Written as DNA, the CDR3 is TGCGCCAGCAGCCAACACCCTCAGGGGGAGAGCAATCAGCCCCAGCATTTT.

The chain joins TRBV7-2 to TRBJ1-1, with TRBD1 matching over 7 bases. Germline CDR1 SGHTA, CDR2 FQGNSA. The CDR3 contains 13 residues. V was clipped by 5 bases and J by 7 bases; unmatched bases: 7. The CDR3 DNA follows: TGTGCCAGCAGCCCCCGGGACAGCTTTGAAGCTTTCTTT. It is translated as CASSPRDSFEAFF.

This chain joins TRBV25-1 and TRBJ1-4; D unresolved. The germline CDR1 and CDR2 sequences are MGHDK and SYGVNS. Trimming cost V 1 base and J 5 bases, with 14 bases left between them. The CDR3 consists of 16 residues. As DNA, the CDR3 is TGTGCCAGCAGTGAATTAGACACATCCCAGAATGAAAAACTGTTTTTT. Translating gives CASSELDTSQNEKLFF. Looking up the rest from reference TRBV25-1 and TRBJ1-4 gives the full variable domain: EADIYQTPRYLVIGTGKKITLECSQTMGHDKMYWYQQDPGMELHLIHYSYGVNSTEKGDLSSESTVSRIRTEHFPLTLESARPSHTSQYLCASSELDTSQNEKLFFGSGTQLSVL.

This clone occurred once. The CDR3 reads CAWSTGGPGEQYF. CDR3 DNA: TGTGCCTGGAGCACGGGGGGGCCTGGCGAGCAGTACTTC. V gene TRBV30 combines with J gene TRBJ2-7; TRBD2 matches 8 bases. The germline V gene encodes CDR1 GTSNPN and CDR2 SVGIG (reference sequence). V shed 3 bases and J 6 bases; nucleotides not matched to a gene: 7. The CDR3 is 13 residues long.

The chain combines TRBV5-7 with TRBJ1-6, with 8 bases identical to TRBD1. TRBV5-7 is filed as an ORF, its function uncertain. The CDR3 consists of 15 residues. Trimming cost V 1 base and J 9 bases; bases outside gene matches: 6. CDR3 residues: CASSLQTGGISPLHF. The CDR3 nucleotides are TGTGCCAGCAGCTTGCAAACAGGGGGGATTTCACCCCTCCACTTT.

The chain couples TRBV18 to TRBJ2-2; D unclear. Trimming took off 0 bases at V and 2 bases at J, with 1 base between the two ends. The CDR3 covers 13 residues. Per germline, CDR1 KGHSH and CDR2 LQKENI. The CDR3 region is CASSPPNTGELFF. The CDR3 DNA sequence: TGTGCCAGCTCACCACCAAACACCGGGGAGCTGTTTTTT.

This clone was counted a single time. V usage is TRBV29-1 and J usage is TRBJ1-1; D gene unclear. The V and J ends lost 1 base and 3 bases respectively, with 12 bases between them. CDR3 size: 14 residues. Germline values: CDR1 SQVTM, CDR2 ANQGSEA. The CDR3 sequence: CSVEVRGRYTEAFF. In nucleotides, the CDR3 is TGCAGCGTTGAAGTTAGAGGACGCTACACTGAAGCTTTCTTT.

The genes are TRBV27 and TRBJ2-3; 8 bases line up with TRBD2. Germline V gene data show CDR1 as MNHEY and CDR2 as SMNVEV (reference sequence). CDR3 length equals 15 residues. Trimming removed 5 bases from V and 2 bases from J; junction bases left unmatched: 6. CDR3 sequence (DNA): TGTGCCAGCAGTCGGCGGGGGGAAAACACAGATACGCAGTATTTT. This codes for CASSRRGENTDTQYF.

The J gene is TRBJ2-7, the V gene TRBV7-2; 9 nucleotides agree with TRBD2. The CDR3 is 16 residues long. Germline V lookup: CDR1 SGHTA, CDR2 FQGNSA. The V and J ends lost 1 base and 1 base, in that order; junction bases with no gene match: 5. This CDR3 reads CASSLGWRGGSYEQYF. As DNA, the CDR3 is TGTGCCAGCAGCTTAGGATGGCGGGGGGGGTCCTACGAGCAGTACTTC.

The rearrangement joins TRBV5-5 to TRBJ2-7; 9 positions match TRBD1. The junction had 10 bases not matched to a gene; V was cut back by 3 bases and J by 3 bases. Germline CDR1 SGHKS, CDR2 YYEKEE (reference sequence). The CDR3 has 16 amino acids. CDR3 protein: CASSSPGQGIVYEQYF. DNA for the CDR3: TGTGCCAGCAGCTCACCGGGACAGGGTATCGTCTACGAGCAGTACTTC.

Here the CDR3 DNA reads TGTGCCAGTAGTATTTTGCCAGGTGTTGGGGCCAACGTCCTGACTTTC. This encodes CASSILPGVGANVLTF. This chain connects TRBV19 to TRBJ2-6; D is unclear. The CDR3 contains 16 residues. V gave up 3 bases and J gave up 3 bases, with 12 bases separating them. In germline, CDR1 is LNHDA, CDR2 SQIVND (reference sequence).

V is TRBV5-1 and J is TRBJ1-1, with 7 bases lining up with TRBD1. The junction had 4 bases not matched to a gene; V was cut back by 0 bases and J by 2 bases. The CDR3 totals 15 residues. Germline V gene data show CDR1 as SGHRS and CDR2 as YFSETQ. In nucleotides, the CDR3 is TGCGCCAGCAGCTTGGTCGGGACAGAAAACACTGAAGCTTTCTTT. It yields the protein CASSLVGTENTEAFF.

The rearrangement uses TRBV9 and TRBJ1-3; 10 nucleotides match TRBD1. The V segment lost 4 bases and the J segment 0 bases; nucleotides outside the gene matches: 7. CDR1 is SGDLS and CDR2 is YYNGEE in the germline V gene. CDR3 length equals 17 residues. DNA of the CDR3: TGTGCCAGCAGCTTCCCCCGGGACAGGGGCTCTGGAAACACCATATATTTT. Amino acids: CASSFPRDRGSGNTIYF. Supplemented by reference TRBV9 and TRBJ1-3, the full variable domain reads DSGVTQTPKHLITATGQRVTLRCSPRSGDLSVYWYQQSLDQGLQFLIQYYNGEERAKGNILERFSAQQFPDLHSELNLSSLELGDSALYFCASSFPRDRGSGNTIYFGEGSWLTVV.

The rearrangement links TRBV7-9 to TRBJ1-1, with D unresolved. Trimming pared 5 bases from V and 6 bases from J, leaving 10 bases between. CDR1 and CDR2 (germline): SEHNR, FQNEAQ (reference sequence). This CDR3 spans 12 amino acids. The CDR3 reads CASSRRTAEAFF. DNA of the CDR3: TGTGCCAGCAGCCGGCGGACGGCTGAAGCTTTCTTT.

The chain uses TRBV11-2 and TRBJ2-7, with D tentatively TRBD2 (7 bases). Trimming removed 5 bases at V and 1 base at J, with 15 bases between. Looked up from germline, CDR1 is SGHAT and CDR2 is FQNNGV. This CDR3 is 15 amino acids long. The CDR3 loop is CASSPRGALSYEQYF. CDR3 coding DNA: TGTGCCAGCAGCCCACGGGGGGCTTTATCCTACGAGCAGTACTTC. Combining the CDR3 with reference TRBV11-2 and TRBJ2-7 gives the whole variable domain EAGVAQSPRYKIIEKRQSVAFWCNPISGHATLYWYQQILGQGPKLLIQFQNNGVVDDSQLPKDRFSAERLKGVDSTLKIQPAKLEDSAVYLCASSPRGALSYEQYFGPGTRLTVT.

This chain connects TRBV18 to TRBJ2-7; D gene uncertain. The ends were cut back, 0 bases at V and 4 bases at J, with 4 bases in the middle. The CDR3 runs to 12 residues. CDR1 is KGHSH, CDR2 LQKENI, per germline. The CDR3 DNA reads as TGTGCCAGCTCACCACCCCTTTACGAGCAGTACTTC. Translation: CASSPPLYEQYF.

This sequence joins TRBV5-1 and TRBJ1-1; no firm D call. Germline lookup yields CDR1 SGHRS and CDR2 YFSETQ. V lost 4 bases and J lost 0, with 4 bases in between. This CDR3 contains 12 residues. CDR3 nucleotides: TGCGCCAGCAGCAAGATGAACACTGAAGCTTTCTTT. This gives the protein CASSKMNTEAFF.